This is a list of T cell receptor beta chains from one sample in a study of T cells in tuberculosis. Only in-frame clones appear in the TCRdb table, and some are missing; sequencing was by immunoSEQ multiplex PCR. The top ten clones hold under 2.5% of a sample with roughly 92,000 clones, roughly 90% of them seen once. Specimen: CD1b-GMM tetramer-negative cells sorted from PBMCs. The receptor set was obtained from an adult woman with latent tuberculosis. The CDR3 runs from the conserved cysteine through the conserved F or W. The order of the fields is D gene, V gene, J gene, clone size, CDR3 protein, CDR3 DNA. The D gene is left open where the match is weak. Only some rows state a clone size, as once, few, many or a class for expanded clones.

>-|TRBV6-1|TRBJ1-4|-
CASSEDDEETLEKLFF
TGTGCCAGCAGTGAAGATGATGAGGAAACCTTAGAAAAACTGTTTTTT
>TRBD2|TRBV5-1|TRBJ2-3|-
CASSLWGGRTDTQYF
TGCGCCAGCAGCTTGTGGGGGGGTAGGACAGATACGCAGTATTTT
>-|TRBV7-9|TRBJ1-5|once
CASSPPNQPQHF
TGTGCCAGCAGCCCTCCTAATCAGCCCCAGCATTTT
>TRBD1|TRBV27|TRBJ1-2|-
CASRPGQVFNYGYTF
TGTGCCAGCAGACCGGGACAGGTCTTTAACTATGGCTACACCTTC
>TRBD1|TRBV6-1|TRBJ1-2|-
CASSEQGANSGYTF
TGTGCCAGCAGTGAACAGGGGGCGAACTCTGGCTACACCTTC
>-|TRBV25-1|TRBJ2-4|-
CASSGGKGVKNIQYF
TGTGCCAGCAGTGGAGGAAAGGGGGTAAAAAACATTCAGTACTTC
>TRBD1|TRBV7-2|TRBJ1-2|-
CASSLDQTGGEGYTF
TGTGCCAGCAGCTTAGACCAGACAGGGGGCGAGGGCTACACCTTC
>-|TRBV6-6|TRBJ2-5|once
CASSYVQGKETQYF
TGTGCCAGCAGTTACGTACAGGGTAAAGAGACCCAGTACTTC
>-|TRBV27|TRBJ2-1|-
CASAGSSYNEQFF
TGTGCCAGCGCAGGAAGCTCCTACAATGAGCAGTTCTTC
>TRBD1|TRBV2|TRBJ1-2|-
CASSETLQGPRVNYGYTF
TGTGCCAGCAGTGAAACGCTACAGGGGCCCCGCGTTAACTATGGCTACACCTTC
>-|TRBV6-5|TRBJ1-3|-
CASSYSVQNTIYF
TGTGCCAGCAGTTACTCGGTCCAGAACACCATATATTTT
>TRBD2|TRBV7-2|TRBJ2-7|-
CASSQSGGQTYEQYF
TGTGCCAGCAGCCAAAGCGGGGGTCAAACCTACGAGCAGTACTTC
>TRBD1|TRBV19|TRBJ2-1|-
CATRQGTSYNEQFF
TGTGCCACTCGACAGGGGACCTCCTACAATGAGCAGTTCTTC
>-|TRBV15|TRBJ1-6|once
CATSRGALISPLHF
TGTGCCACCAGCAGAGGAGCCCTGATTTCACCCCTCCACTTT
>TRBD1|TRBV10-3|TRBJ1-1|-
CAIRGTGRKLTEAFF
TGTGCCATCAGGGGGACAGGGAGGAAGCTCACTGAAGCTTTCTTT
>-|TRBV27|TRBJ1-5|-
CASSLSGVNQPQHF
TGTGCCAGCAGTTTATCGGGCGTCAATCAGCCCCAGCATTTT
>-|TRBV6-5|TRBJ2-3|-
CASRPGMPDTQYF
TGTGCCAGCAGACCCGGGATGCCAGATACGCAGTATTTT
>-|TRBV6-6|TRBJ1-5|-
CASSAQQGINQPQHF
TGTGCCAGCAGCGCGCAGCAGGGGATCAATCAGCCCCAGCATTTT
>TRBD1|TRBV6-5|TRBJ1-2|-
CASGQGGLYGYTF
TGTGCCAGTGGACAGGGGGGCCTCTATGGCTACACCTTC
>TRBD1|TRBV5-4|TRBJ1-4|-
CASSDPTGASEKLFF
TGTGCCAGCAGCGACCCGACAGGGGCCTCGGAAAAACTGTTTTTT
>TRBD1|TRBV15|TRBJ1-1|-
CATSRDVRKGQGRTEAFF
TGTGCCACCAGCAGAGATGTAAGAAAGGGACAGGGACGAACTGAAGCTTTCTTT
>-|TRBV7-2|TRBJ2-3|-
CASSFRHAADTQYF
TGTGCCAGCAGCTTTCGCCACGCGGCAGATACGCAGTATTTT
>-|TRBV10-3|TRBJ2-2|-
CAISGHRSGMAGELFF
TGTGCCATCAGTGGGCACCGCTCAGGGATGGCCGGGGAGCTGTTTTTT
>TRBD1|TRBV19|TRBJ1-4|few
CASSGQGHNEKLFF
TGTGCCAGCAGTGGACAGGGGCATAATGAAAAACTGTTTTTT
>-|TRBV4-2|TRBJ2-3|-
CASSHHTRGDPTDTQYF
TGTGCCAGCAGCCACCACACCCGGGGTGACCCCACAGATACGCAGTATTTT
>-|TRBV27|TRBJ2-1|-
CASGQLYNEQFF
TGTGCCAGCGGACAGCTCTACAATGAGCAGTTCTTC
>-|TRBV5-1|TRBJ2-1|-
CASSLIGYNEQFF
TGCGCCAGCAGCTTGATCGGTTACAATGAGCAGTTCTTC
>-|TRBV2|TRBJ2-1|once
CATGSTSTPSEQFF
TGTGCCACCGGGTCAACTAGTACCCCTTCTGAGCAGTTCTTC
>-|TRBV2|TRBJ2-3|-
CASRPSGGRTDTQYF
TGTGCCAGCAGGCCTTCAGGGGGGCGCACAGATACGCAGTATTTT
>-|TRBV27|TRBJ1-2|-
CASTQAGDYGYTF
TGTGCCAGCACCCAGGCCGGCGACTATGGCTACACCTTC
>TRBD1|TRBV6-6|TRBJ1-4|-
CASSLQGVGEKLFF
TGTGCCAGCAGTCTACAGGGGGTAGGCGAAAAACTGTTTTTT
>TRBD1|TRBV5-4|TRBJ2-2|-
CASRLQGPAGELFF
TGTGCCAGCAGGTTACAGGGGCCCGCCGGGGAGCTGTTTTTT
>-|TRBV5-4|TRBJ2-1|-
CASSLGPQWGEFF
TGTGCCAGCAGCTTGGGGCCTCAGTGGGGGGAGTTCTTC
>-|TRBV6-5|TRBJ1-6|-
CASSYKWTADNSPLHF
TGTGCCAGCAGTTACAAATGGACAGCAGATAATTCACCCCTCCACTTT
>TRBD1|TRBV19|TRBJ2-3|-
CASSIPLGQGGVTQYF
TGTGCCAGTAGTATACCGCTGGGACAGGGGGGGGTTACGCAGTATTTT
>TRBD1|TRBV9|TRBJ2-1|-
CASSYGQGAGNEQFF
TGTGCCAGCAGCTACGGACAGGGGGCTGGGAATGAGCAGTTCTTC
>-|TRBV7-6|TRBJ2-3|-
CASSLAGGQDTQYF
TGTGCCAGCAGCTTAGCGGGGGGTCAAGATACGCAGTATTTT
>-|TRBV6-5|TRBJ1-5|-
CASSWRLGSQPQHF
TGTGCCAGCAGTTGGCGACTCGGGAGTCAGCCCCAGCATTTT
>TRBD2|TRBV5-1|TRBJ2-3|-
CASSLDVSGGAADTQYF
TGCGCCAGCAGCTTGGATGTTAGCGGGGGGGCAGCAGATACGCAGTATTTT
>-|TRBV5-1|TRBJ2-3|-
CASSLETGRSTDTQYF
TGCGCCAGCAGCTTGGAAACAGGGCGTAGCACAGATACGCAGTATTTT
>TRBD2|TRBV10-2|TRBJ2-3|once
CASGLAGGTDTQYF
TGCGCCAGTGGACTAGCGGGGGGTACAGATACGCAGTATTTT
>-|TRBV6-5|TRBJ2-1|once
CASRRDLRSYNEQFF
TGTGCCAGCAGGAGGGATCTGCGCTCCTACAATGAGCAGTTCTTC
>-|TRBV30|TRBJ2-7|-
CAWRGTGWGPGLKYF
TGTGCCTGGAGGGGGACGGGGTGGGGGCCGGGGCTGAAGTACTTC
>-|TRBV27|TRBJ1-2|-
CASSLPRGWRSYGYTF
TGTGCCAGCAGTTTACCCCGGGGGTGGAGGAGCTATGGCTACACCTTC
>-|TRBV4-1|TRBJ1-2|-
CASSENTGPGYGYTF
TGCGCCAGCAGCGAAAACACAGGGCCGGGGTATGGCTACACCTTC
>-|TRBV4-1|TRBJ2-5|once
CASSVGTQETQYF
TGCGCCAGCAGCGTAGGGACACAAGAGACCCAGTACTTC
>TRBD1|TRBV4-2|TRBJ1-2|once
CASSQEGQIYGYTF
TGTGCCAGCAGCCAGGAGGGACAGATCTATGGCTACACCTTC
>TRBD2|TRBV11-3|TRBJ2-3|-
CASSLGGAGGRDTQYF
TGTGCCAGCAGCTTAGGTGGAGCGGGGGGGCGAGATACGCAGTATTTT
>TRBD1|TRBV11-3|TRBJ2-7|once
CASSSTPAWDRANEQYF
TGTGCCAGCAGCTCCACCCCTGCCTGGGACAGGGCGAACGAGCAGTACTTC
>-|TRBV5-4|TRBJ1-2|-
CASSLDSSESDTF
TGTGCCAGCAGCTTGGACAGCTCGGAATCTGACACCTTC
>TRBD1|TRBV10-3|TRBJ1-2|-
CAITPGQGTNYGYTF
TGTGCCATCACCCCGGGACAGGGGACTAACTATGGCTACACCTTC
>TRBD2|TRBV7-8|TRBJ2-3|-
CASSLETSGGSITDTQYF
TGTGCCAGCAGCTTAGAGACTAGCGGGGGCTCAATCACAGATACGCAGTATTTT
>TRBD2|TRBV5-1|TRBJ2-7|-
CASSLRTGTSTSYEQYF
TGCGCCAGCAGCTTACGGACCGGGACTAGCACCTCCTACGAGCAGTACTTC
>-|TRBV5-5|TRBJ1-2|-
CASSAGTGNYGYTF
TGTGCCAGCAGCGCCGGTACAGGGAACTATGGCTACACCTTC
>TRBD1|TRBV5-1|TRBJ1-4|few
CASSLWDRDKKLFF
TGCGCCAGCAGCTTGTGGGACAGGGATAAAAAACTGTTTTTT
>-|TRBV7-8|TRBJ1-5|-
CASSLRGGGVSTSNQPQHF
TGTGCCAGCAGCTTAAGGGGAGGGGGAGTATCTACGAGCAATCAGCCCCAGCATTTT
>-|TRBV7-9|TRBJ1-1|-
CASSLGLMNTEAFF
TGTGCCAGCAGCTTGGGGCTTATGAACACTGAAGCTTTCTTT
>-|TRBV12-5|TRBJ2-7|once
CASGSAYEQYF
TGTGCTAGTGGTTCCGCCTACGAGCAGTACTTC
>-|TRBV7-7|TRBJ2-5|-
CASSLDSSTGYTQYF
TGTGCTAGCAGCTTAGATTCCTCGACAGGTTATACCCAGTACTTC
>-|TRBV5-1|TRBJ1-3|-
CASSPFSTGNTIYF
TGCGCCAGCAGCCCATTCAGTACTGGAAACACCATATATTTT